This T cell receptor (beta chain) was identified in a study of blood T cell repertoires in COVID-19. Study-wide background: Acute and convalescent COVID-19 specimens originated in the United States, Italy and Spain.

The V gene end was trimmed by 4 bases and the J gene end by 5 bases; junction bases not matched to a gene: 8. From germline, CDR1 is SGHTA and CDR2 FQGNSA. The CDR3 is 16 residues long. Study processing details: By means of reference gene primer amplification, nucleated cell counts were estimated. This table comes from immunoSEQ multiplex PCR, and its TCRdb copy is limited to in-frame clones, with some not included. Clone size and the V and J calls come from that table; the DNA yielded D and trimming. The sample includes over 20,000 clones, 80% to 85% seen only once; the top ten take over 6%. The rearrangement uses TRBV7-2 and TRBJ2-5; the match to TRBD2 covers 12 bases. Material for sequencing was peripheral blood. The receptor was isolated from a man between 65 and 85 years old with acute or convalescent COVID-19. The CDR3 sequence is CASSSTSGSSSETQYF. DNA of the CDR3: TGTGCCAGCAGCTCGACTAGCGGGAGCTCGTCGGAGACCCAGTACTTC.